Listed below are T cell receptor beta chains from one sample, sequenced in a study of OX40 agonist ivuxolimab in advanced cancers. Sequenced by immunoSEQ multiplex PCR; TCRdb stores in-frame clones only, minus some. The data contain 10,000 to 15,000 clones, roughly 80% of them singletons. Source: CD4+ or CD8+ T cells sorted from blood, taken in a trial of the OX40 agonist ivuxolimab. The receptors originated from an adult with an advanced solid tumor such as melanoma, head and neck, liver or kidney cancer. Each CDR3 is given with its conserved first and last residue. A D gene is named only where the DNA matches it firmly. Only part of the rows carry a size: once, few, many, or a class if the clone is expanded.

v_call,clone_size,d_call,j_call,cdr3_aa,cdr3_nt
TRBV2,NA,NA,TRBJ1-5,CASSEAGEGIFQPQHF,TGTGCCAGCAGTGAAGCAGGGGAAGGTATCTTTCAGCCCCAGCATTTT
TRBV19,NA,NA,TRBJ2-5,CASSSPQDVEETQYF,TGTGCCAGTAGTTCACCACAGGACGTCGAAGAGACCCAGTACTTC
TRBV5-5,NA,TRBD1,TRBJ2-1,CASSLPTGVNYNEQFF,TGTGCCAGCAGCCTACCGACAGGGGTAAACTACAATGAGCAGTTCTTC
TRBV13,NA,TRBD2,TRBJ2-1,CASSLVFGGGRSNNEQFF,TGTGCCAGCAGCTTAGTGTTTGGTGGCGGGAGAAGCAACAATGAGCAGTTCTTC
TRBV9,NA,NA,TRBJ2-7,CASSPEGSSSYEQYF,TGTGCCAGCAGCCCTGAGGGCAGCAGCTCCTACGAGCAGTACTTC
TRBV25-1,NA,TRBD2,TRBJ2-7,CASSESGLAGVLRQYF,TGTGCCAGCAGTGAATCCGGACTAGCGGGAGTATTGAGACAGTACTTC
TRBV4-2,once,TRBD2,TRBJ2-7,CASSQDGAGPGGSF,TGTGCCAGCAGCCAAGATGGAGCGGGGCCTGGAGGGTCCTTC
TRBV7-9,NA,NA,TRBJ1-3,CASSPRRGGISGNTIYF,TGTGCCAGCAGCCCTAGGAGGGGGGGGATCTCTGGAAACACCATATATTTT
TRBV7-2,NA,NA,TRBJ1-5,CASSFGSNQPQHF,TGTGCCAGCAGCTTTGGTAGCAATCAGCCCCAGCATTTT
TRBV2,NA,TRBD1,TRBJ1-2,CASSGQGHYGYTF,TGTGCCAGCAGTGGACAGGGCCACTATGGCTACACCTTC
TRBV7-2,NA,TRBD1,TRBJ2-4,CASSVRAGTGVNIQYF,TGTGCCAGCAGCGTCCGAGCCGGGACAGGGGTGAACATTCAGTACTTC
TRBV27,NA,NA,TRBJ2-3,CASSLMGAGDTQYF,TGTGCCAGCAGTTTAATGGGGGCCGGAGATACGCAGTATTTT
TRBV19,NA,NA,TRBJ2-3,CASRPPLTADTQYF,TGTGCCAGTAGGCCACCGCTGACAGCAGATACGCAGTATTTT
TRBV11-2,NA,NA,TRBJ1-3,CASRGLGSGNTIYF,TGTGCCAGCAGGGGACTAGGCTCTGGAAACACCATATATTTT
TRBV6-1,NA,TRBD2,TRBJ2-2,CASSESSGRATGELFF,TGTGCCAGCAGTGAATCTAGCGGGAGGGCCACCGGGGAGCTGTTTTTT
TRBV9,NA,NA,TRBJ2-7,CASSVVGDFYEQYF,TGTGCCAGCAGCGTAGTTGGCGACTTTTACGAGCAGTACTTC
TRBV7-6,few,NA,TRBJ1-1,CASSSSMNTEAFF,TGTGCCAGCAGCTCCAGCATGAACACTGAAGCTTTCTTT
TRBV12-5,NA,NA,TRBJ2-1,CASGLAVGSSYNEQFF,TGTGCTAGTGGTTTGGCCGTCGGGAGCTCCTACAATGAGCAGTTCTTC
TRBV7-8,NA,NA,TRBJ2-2,CASSLHQGPTGELFF,TGTGCCAGCAGCTTACATCAGGGGCCCACCGGGGAGCTGTTTTTT
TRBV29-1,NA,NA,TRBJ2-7,CSVEVTTRDKLYEQYF,TGCAGCGTTGAAGTAACAACGCGGGACAAGCTTTACGAGCAGTACTTC
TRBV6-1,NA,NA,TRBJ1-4,CASSEDPRGASNEKLFF,TGTGCCAGCAGTGAAGACCCTCGGGGGGCAAGTAATGAAAAACTGTTTTTT
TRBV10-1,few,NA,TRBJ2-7,CASSESLDYEQYF,TGCGCCAGCAGTGAGTCTTTGGACTACGAGCAGTACTTC